What follows is one T cell receptor (beta chain) and its context. Antigen unknown. The study ran its PCR with 60 Vbeta and 13 Jbeta primers. Clones were read by immunoSEQ multiplex PCR, and TCRdb kept only the in-frame ones, dropping some. Of around 130,000 clones in the sample, over 70% were seen once. This specimen comes from a study of cytomegalovirus exposure and HLA in healthy donors. Study-level findings and limits: Earlier findings revealed that most TCR beta V segments proved productive either about 87% or about 30% of the time.

In germline, CDR1 is SGHTA, CDR2 FQGNSA. The J segment lost 7 bases and the V segment lost 1 base, leaving 9 bases of the junction unmatched. The CDR3 is 16 residues long. The sample was PBMCs. The chain carries TRBV7-2 and TRBJ2-5; the match to TRBD2 covers 10 bases. This TCR was sampled from a woman in her thirties or forties in good health and CMV-seropositive. The CDR3 reads CASSLGSSGSWGTQYF. The DNA for the CDR3 is TGTGCCAGCAGCTTAGGATCTAGCGGGAGTTGGGGGACCCAGTACTTC.